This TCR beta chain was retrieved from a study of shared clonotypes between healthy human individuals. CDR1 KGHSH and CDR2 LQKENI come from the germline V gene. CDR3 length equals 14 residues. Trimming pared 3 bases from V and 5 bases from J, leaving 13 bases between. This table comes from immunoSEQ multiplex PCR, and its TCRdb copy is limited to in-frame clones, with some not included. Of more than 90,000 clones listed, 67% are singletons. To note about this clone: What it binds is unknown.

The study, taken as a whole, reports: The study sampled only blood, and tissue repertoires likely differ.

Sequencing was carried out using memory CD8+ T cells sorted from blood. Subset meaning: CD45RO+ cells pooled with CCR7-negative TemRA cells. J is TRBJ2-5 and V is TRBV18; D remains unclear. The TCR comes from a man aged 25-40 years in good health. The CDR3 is CASSPEIPRETQYF. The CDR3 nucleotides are TGTGCCAGCTCACCGGAGATACCCAGGGAGACCCAGTACTTC.